A single sample gave rise to the 21 T cell receptor beta chains below, sequenced in a study of blood T cell repertoires in COVID-19. Profiling relied on immunoSEQ multiplex PCR, and the TCRdb table lists in-frame clones only, not all of them. Among approximately 74,000 clones listed, nearly 80% were seen once. The specimen sequenced was peripheral blood. These receptors all come from a human donor in a cohort sampled during active COVID-19.

This chain links TRBV29-1 with TRBJ2-3; the D gene is possibly TRBD1 (5 bases). Per germline, CDR1 SQVTM and CDR2 ANQGSEA. The CDR3 runs 14 residues. The germline V and J ends were trimmed by 7 bases and 1 base, with 15 bases remaining between them. Here the CDR3 reads CSARRGIGTDTQYF. DNA for the CDR3: TGCAGCGCCCGAAGGGGAATTGGCACAGATACGCAGTATTTT.

This sequence joins TRBV5-1 and TRBJ2-2, with 7 bases aligning to TRBD2. With 0 bases clipped from V and 5 bases from J, the junction kept 7 bases outside the gene matches. This CDR3 spans 16 amino acids. Germline-derived CDR1 and CDR2 are SGHRS and YFSETQ. CDR3 DNA: TGCGCCAGCAGCTTGGAGGAAGACGGGGGGACCGGGGAGCTGTTTTTT. Its translation: CASSLEEDGGTGELFF.

The chain links TRBV18 to TRBJ2-6; 8 positions match TRBD1. V lost 8 bases to trimming and J lost 4 bases; unmatched junction nucleotides: 13. Germline V gene lookup returns CDR1 KGHSH and CDR2 LQKENI. The length of the CDR3 is 17 residues. The CDR3 sequence is CASPAGGAARGANVLTF. CDR3 nucleotides: TGTGCCAGCCCGGCAGGGGGCGCCGCTCGAGGGGCCAACGTCCTGACTTTC.

The V and J genes are TRBV4-1 and TRBJ2-7, with 12 bases aligning to TRBD2. The CDR3 spans 13 residues. V trimming: 4 bases; J trimming: 6 bases; junction bases outside the gene matches: 1. The germline V gene encodes CDR1 MGHRA and CDR2 YSYEKL. CDR3 DNA: TGCGCCAGCAGCCTGGGACTAGCGGGCGAGCAGTACTTC. Translation: CASSLGLAGEQYF.

In this sample, this clone turned up once. At the DNA level, this CDR3 is encoded by other sequences in the same sample as well. The chain couples TRBV5-1 to TRBJ2-7, with D maybe TRBD2 (7 bases). The CDR3 is 18 residues long. From germline, CDR1 is SGHRS and CDR2 YFSETQ. V was pared by 0 bases and J by 0 bases, with 19 bases between. Here the CDR3 DNA reads TGCGCCAGCAGCTTGGTAGGTCTGGGGGGGGCGAGCTCCTACGAGCAGTACTTC. This encodes CASSLVGLGGASSYEQYF. The whole variable domain, remainder taken from reference TRBV5-1 and TRBJ2-7, is KAGVTQTPRYLIKTRGQQVTLSCSPISGHRSVSWYQQTPGQGLQFLFEYFSETQRNKGNFPGRFSGRQFSNSRSEMNVSTLELGDSALYLCASSLVGLGGASSYEQYFGPGTRLTVT.

The V call is TRBV10-2, the J call TRBJ2-7; TRBD1 matches 9 bases. This CDR3 region has 15 residues. The J segment lost 3 bases and the V segment lost 2 bases, leaving 5 bases of the junction unmatched. Germline V CDR1 and CDR2: WSHSY, SAAADI. CDR3 nucleotide sequence: TGCGCCAGCAGTGAGCCCGGGACAGGGCGCTACGAGCAGTACTTC. It translates to CASSEPGTGRYEQYF.

This clone was seen a few times. The chain's CDR3 is CASSPRTGVEQYF. The CDR3 DNA follows: TGTGCCAGCTCACCAAGGACAGGGGTCGAGCAGTACTTC. The genes are TRBV18 and TRBJ2-7; 9 bases match TRBD1. Germline values: CDR1 KGHSH, CDR2 LQKENI. J gave up 6 bases and V 2 bases, and 2 bases lay outside the gene matches. This CDR3 is built from 13 residues.

The rearrangement uses TRBV2 and TRBJ1-6; the D is unclear. V was shortened by 7 bases and J by 9 bases, with 13 bases between the two germline ends. CDR1 SNHLY and CDR2 FYNNEI come from the germline V gene. The CDR3 runs to 13 residues. CDR3 protein: CASIGVGSSPLHF. CDR3 bases: TGTGCCAGCATCGGGGTTGGTAGTTCACCCCTCCACTTT.

The rearrangement links TRBV5-4 to TRBJ1-1; maybe TRBD1 (5 bases). Between the trimmed V and J ends, which lost 2 bases and 4 bases, there was a span of 12 bases. Germline V gives CDR1 SGHNT, CDR2 YYREEE (reference sequence). CDR3 size: 14 residues. The DNA for the CDR3 is TGTGCCAGCAGCTTCGACAGCGGGAGCACTGAAGCTTTCTTT. Translating it yields CASSFDSGSTEAFF.

V usage is TRBV6-5 and J usage is TRBJ2-7, with D perhaps TRBD1 (6 bases). The CDR3 totals 13 residues. From germline, CDR1 is MNHEY and CDR2 SVGAGI. The germline V and J ends were trimmed by 8 bases and 8 bases, with 19 bases remaining between them. The CDR3 loop reads CASGWQGPGQQYF. The CDR3 coding sequence is TGTGCCAGCGGTTGGCAGGGGCCTGGACAGCAGTACTTC.

The rearrangement uses TRBV29-1 and TRBJ1-2; 10 positions agree with TRBD1. Germline assignment: CDR1 SQVTM and CDR2 ANQGSEA. The CDR3 consists of 13 residues. J gave up 3 bases and V 5 bases, and 3 bases lay outside the gene matches. DNA of the CDR3: TGCAGCGTTAGGGACAGGGGACACTATGGCTACACCTTC. Its translation is CSVRDRGHYGYTF.

The chain employs TRBV14 and TRBJ1-5; the match to TRBD1 covers 9 bases. From germline, CDR1 is SGHDN and CDR2 FVKESK. With V trimmed by 3 bases and J by 4 bases, 4 bases remained unmatched. The CDR3 has 15 residues. This CDR3 reads CASSQGTGPNQPQHF. The CDR3 coding sequence is TGTGCCAGCAGCCAGGGGACAGGGCCTAATCAGCCCCAGCATTTT.

The table lists this clone with a few counts. V and J are TRBV24-1 and TRBJ1-1, with 10 nucleotides matching TRBD1. V was pared by 3 bases and J by 5 bases, with 5 bases of the junction left unmatched. This CDR3 has 15 amino acids. Germline loops: CDR1 KGHDR, CDR2 SFDVKD. The CDR3 nucleotides are TGTGCCACCAGTGATCGTGGGACAGGGGAGACTGAAGCTTTCTTT. Translated: CATSDRGTGETEAFF.

The chain couples TRBV11-2 to TRBJ2-7, with D perhaps matching TRBD2 (5 bases). Trimming shortened V by 0 bases and J by 4 bases, and 22 bases separated the two germline ends. The CDR3 consists of 18 residues. CDR1 is SGHAT and CDR2 is FQNNGV in the germline V gene. The CDR3 DNA reads TGTGCCAGCAGCTTAGATCGTTCCGCCCTCCCCGGGATTTACGAGCAGTACTTC. It codes for CASSLDRSALPGIYEQYF.

This rearrangement joins TRBV24-1 to TRBJ2-3; 11 bases agree with TRBD1. Germline CDR1 and CDR2: KGHDR and SFDVKD. Trimming cost V 10 bases and J 6 bases; bases outside gene matches: 5. The CDR3 extends over 13 amino acids. The CDR3, as DNA: TGTGCCACAGGACAGGGGGCGCGGGATACGCAGTATTTT. It yields the protein CATGQGARDTQYF.

The chain links TRBV7-8 to TRBJ2-1; 13 bases are a match to TRBD2. Germline CDR1 reads SGHVS; CDR2 reads FQNEAQ. The CDR3 is 15 amino acids. V shed 5 bases, J shed 7 bases, and the junction held 5 bases outside the gene matches. This CDR3 reads CASSPGLAGVNEQFF. CDR3 bases: TGTGCCAGCAGCCCTGGACTAGCGGGAGTGAATGAGCAGTTCTTC.

The V call is TRBV27, the J call TRBJ1-1, with D possibly being TRBD1 (6 bases). CDR3 length: 15 amino acids. CDR1 and CDR2 (germline): MNHEY, SMNVEV (reference sequence). With 2 bases removed from V and 6 bases from J, the gap between germline ends came to 16 bases. CDR3 region: CASSLVGGARAEAFF. CDR3 DNA: TGTGCCAGCAGTTTAGTAGGGGGGGCGAGAGCTGAAGCTTTCTTT.

This rearrangement joins TRBV5-1 to TRBJ2-5, with TRBD1 identical over 9 bases. The CDR3 runs to 15 residues. Trimming at V came to 4 bases and at J to 4 bases, leaving 8 bases not matched to a gene. Germline CDR1 reads SGHRS; CDR2 reads YFSETQ. CDR3: CASSLQTGGRETQYF. CDR3 DNA: TGCGCCAGCAGCCTCCAGACAGGGGGGAGAGAGACCCAGTACTTC.

The chain has TRBV3-1 (or the pseudogene TRBV3-2) and TRBJ2-5; TRBD1 matches at 7 bases. The CDR3 is made up of 14 amino acids. Trimming at V came to 5 bases and at J to 1 base, leaving 4 bases not matched to a gene. CDR1 is LGHDT and CDR2 is YNNKEL in the germline V gene (reference sequence). The CDR3 DNA reads as TGTGCCAGCAGCGGACAGGCCGTCCAAGAGACCCAGTACTTC. It translates to CASSGQAVQETQYF.

The chain carries TRBV5-4 and TRBJ2-7; possible D gene TRBD1, 5 bases. CDR1 and CDR2 from the germline V gene are SGHNT and YYREEE (reference sequence). There are 14 residues in the CDR3. Trimming cost V 0 bases and J 2 bases, with 9 bases left between them. CDR3 nucleotide sequence: TGTGCCAGCAGCTTGGGGGCACAGGCCTACGAGCAGTACTTC. This encodes CASSLGAQAYEQYF.

This sequence joins TRBV6-4 and TRBJ2-2; 10 bases are shared with TRBD2. Germline CDR1 and CDR2: MRHNA and SNTAGT. The trim removed 3 bases at V and 5 bases at J, leaving 3 bases unmatched. The CDR3 spans 15 residues. CDR3 coding DNA: TGTGCCAGCAGTGAACAAGCGGGAGGGACCGGGGAGCTGTTTTTT. Its translation is CASSEQAGGTGELFF.